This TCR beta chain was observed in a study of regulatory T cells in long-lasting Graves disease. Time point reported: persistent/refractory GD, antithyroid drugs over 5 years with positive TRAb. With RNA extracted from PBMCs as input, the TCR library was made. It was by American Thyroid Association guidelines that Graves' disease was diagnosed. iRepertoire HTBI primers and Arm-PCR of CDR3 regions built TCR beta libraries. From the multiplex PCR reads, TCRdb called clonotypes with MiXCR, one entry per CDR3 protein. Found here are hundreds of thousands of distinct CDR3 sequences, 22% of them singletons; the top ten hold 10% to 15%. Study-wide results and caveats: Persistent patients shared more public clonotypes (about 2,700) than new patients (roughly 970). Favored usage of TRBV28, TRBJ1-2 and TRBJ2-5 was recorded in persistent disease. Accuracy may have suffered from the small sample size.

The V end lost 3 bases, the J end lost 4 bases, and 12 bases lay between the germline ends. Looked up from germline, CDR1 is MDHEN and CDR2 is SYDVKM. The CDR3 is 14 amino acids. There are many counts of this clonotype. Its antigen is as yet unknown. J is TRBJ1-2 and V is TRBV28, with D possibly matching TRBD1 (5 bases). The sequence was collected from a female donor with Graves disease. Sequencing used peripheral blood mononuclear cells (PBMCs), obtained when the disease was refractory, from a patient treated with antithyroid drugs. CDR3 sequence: CASSFPRGSYGYTF. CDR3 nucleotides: TGTGCCAGCAGTTTTCCCCGGGGCAGCTATGGCTACACCTTC.